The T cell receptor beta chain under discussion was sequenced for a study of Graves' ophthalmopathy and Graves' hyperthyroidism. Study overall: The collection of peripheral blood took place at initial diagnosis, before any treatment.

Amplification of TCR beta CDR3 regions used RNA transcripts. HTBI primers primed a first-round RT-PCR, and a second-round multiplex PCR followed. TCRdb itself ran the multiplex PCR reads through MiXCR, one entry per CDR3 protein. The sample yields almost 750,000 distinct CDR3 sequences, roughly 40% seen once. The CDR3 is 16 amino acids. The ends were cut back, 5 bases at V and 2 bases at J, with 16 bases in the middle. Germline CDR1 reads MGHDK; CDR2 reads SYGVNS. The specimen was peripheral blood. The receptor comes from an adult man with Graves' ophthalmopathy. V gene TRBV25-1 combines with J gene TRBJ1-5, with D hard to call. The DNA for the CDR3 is TGTGCCAGCAGTTTAATTTCGGGATTGGGCAATCAGCCCCAGCATTTT. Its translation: CASSLISGLGNQPQHF.